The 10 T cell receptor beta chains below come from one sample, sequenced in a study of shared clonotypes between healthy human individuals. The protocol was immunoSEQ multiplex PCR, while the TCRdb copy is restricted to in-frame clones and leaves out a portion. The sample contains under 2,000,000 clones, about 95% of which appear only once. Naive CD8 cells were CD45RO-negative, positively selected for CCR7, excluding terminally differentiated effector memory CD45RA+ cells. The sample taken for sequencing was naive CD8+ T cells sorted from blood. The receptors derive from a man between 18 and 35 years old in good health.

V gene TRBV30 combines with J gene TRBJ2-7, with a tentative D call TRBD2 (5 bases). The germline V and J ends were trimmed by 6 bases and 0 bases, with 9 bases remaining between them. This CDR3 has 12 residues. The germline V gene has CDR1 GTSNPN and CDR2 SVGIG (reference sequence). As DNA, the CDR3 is TGTGCCTGCGACCGGGACTCCTACGAGCAGTACTTC. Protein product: CACDRDSYEQYF.

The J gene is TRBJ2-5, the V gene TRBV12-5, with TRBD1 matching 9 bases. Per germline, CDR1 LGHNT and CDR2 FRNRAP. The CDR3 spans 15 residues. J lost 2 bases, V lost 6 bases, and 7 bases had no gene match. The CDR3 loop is CASGYSTGGQETQYF. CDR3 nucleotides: TGTGCTAGTGGATACTCGACAGGGGGACAAGAGACCCAGTACTTC.

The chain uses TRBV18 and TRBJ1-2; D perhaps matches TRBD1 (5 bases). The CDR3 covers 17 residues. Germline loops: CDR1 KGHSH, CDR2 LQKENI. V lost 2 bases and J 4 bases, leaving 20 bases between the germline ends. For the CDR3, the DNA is TGTGCCAGCTCACCAAATATAGGGGTCCAGGGCTTCTATGGCTACACCTTC. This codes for CASSPNIGVQGFYGYTF.

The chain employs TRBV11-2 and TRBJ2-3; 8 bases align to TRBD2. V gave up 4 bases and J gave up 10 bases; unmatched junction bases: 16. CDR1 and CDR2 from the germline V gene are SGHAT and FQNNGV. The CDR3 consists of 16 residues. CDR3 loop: CASSSTGLVFPPAQYF. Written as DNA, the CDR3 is TGTGCCAGCAGCTCTACGGGACTAGTTTTTCCCCCGGCGCAGTATTTT.

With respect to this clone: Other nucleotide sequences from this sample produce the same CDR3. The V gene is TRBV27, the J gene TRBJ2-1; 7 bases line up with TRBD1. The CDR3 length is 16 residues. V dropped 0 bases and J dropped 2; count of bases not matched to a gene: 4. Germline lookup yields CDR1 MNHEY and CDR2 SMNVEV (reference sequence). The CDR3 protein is CASSLSPGTAYNEQFF. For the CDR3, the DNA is TGTGCCAGCAGTTTATCTCCCGGGACAGCCTACAATGAGCAGTTCTTC.

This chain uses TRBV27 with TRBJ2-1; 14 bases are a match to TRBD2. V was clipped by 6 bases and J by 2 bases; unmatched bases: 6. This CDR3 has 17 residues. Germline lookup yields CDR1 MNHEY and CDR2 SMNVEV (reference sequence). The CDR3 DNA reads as TGTGCCAGCAGAGGGACTAGCGGGAGATTCACCTACAATGAGCAGTTCTTC. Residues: CASRGTSGRFTYNEQFF.

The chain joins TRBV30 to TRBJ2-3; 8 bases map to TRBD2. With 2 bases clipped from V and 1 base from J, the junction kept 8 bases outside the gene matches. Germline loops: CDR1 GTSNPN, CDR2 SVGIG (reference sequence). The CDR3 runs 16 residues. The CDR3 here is CAWSQTGGPGTDTQYF. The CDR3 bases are TGTGCCTGGAGTCAAACGGGGGGGCCGGGCACAGATACGCAGTATTTT.

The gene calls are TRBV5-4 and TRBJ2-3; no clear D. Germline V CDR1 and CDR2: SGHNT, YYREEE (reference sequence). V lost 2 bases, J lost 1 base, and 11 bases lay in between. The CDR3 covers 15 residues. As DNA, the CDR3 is TGTGCCAGCAGCTTTCCGGGTTTTGGCACAGATACGCAGTATTTT. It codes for CASSFPGFGTDTQYF. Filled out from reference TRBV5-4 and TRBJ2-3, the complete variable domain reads ETGVTQSPTHLIKTRGQQVTLRCSSQSGHNTVSWYQQALGQGPQFIFQYYREEENGRGNFPPRFSGLQFPNYSSELNVNALELDDSALYLCASSFPGFGTDTQYFGPGTRLTVL.

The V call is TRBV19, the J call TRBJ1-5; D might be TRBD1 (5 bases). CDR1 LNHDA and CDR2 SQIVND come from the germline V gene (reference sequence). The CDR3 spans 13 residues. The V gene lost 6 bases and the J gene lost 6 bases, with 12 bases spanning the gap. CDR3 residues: CASSTGGVQPQHF. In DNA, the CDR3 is TGTGCCAGTAGCACTGGGGGTGTTCAGCCCCAGCATTTT. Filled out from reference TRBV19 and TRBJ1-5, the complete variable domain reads DGGITQSPKYLFRKEGQNVTLSCEQNLNHDAMYWYRQDPGQGLRLIYYSQIVNDFQKGDIAEGYSVSREKKESFPLTVTSAQKNPTAFYLCASSTGGVQPQHFGDGTRLSIL.

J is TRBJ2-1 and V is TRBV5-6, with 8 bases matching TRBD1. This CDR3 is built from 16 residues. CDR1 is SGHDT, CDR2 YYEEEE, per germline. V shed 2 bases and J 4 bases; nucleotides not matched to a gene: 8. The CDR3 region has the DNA TGTGCCAGCAGCTTTGCTCCGGGACAGGAATACAATGAGCAGTTCTTC. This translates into CASSFAPGQEYNEQFF.